The source of this TCR beta chain is a study of cytomegalovirus exposure and HLA in healthy donors. Regarding the study as a whole: Investigators reported 150 to 200 TCR beta chains as tied to cytomegalovirus.

A note on this clone: Its matching antigen is unknown.

The PCR used 60 Vbeta and 13 Jbeta primers. Data came from immunoSEQ multiplex PCR; TCRdb stores just in-frame clones and leaves some out. Of around 180,000 clones in the sample, around 81% are singletons; the top ten hold about 1.8%. The CDR3 sequence is 19 residues long. J was trimmed by 1 base and V by 0 bases; bases with no gene match: 13. Germline V gene sequence: CDR1 LNHDA, CDR2 SQIVND (reference sequence). The receptor was derived from a man between 18 and 35 years old in good health and CMV-seronegative. V gene TRBV19 combines with J gene TRBJ2-3; 7 bases align to TRBD1. The source material was PBMCs. CDR3 loop: CASSIDRGTTFRGTDTQYF. CDR3 DNA sequence: TGTGCCAGTAGTATAGACAGGGGGACAACATTCAGGGGCACAGATACGCAGTATTTT.